The 23 T cell receptor beta chains in this list originate from one sample, sequenced in a study of identical twins. TCRdb processed the 5' RACE reads anew with MiXCR; each CDR3 protein has one entry. The table lists 450,000 to 650,000 distinct CDR3 sequences, 13% to 15% of them singletons. Another study also made use of these data, one on yellow fever vaccine responses in identical twins.

The source material was CD4+ T cells sorted from blood. The receptor set was obtained from a woman in her late teens or twenties in good health.

The chain couples TRBV5-6 to TRBJ2-7; 7 positions agree with TRBD1. The CDR3 covers 16 residues. Unmatched junction bases numbered 12, after V lost 3 bases and J lost 3 bases. Germline CDR1 reads SGHDT; CDR2 reads YYEEEE. The CDR3 protein is CASSSYTGTARYEQYV. The CDR3 DNA follows: TGTGCCAGCAGCTCCTACACCGGGACAGCACGCTACGAGCAGTACGTC.

The chain uses TRBV11-2 and TRBJ2-1, with D perhaps matching TRBD1 or TRBD2 (7 bases each). CDR3 length: 15 amino acids. V was cut by 7 bases and J by 3 bases, with 16 bases left in between. Germline V lookup: CDR1 SGHAT, CDR2 FQNNGV. The CDR3 here is CASTTGGQYYNEQFF. The CDR3 region has the DNA TGTGCCAGCACCACGGGGGGACAGTACTACAATGAGCAGTTCTTC.

About this clonotype: Given a much more abundant clone one base away, this may be a read error. The genes are TRBV5-6 and TRBJ2-5; perhaps TRBD2 as D (6 bases). The CDR3 consists of 15 residues. Trimming took off 4 bases at V and 1 base at J, with 14 bases between the two ends. CDR1 SGHDT and CDR2 YYEEEE come from the germline V gene. CDR3 DNA: TGTGCCAGCAGCCCGGGGTGGGGGGTCCAAGAGACCCAGTACTTC. Protein: CASSPGWGVQETQYF.

The V call is TRBV28, the J call TRBJ1-2; D ambiguous. This CDR3 has 14 residues. The V end was cut by 5 bases, the J end by 3 bases, with 13 bases between. From germline, CDR1 is MDHEN and CDR2 SYDVKM. The CDR3 DNA is TGTGCCAGCAGTCTTACGGGCGCCGACTATGGCTACACCTTC. This sequence encodes CASSLTGADYGYTF.

The chain recombines TRBV15 with TRBJ2-3, with no clear D. Germline V gene data show CDR1 as LNHNV and CDR2 as YYDKDF (reference sequence). The CDR3 extends over 17 amino acids. V lost 0 bases and J 1 base, leaving 14 bases between the germline ends. This CDR3 reads CATSRDLGAPGTDTQYF. Here the CDR3 DNA reads TGTGCCACCAGCAGAGATCTCGGAGCGCCTGGCACAGATACGCAGTATTTT.

The chain combines TRBV14 with TRBJ2-3, with a weak D call TRBD2 (6 bases). The CDR3 sequence is 14 residues long. Trimming removed 1 base at V and 6 bases at J, with 11 bases between. Germline-derived CDR1 and CDR2 are SGHDN and FVKESK. This chain's CDR3 is CASSQVESGDTQYF. The CDR3 nucleotides are TGTGCCAGCAGCCAAGTTGAGAGCGGGGATACGCAGTATTTT.

This clonotype has only a few counts. This sequence joins TRBV18 and TRBJ2-7; 8 bases are a match to TRBD2. The junction had 10 bases not matched to a gene; V was cut back by 2 bases and J by 7 bases. Germline V CDR1 and CDR2: KGHSH, LQKENI. This CDR3 comprises 15 residues. In nucleotides, the CDR3 is TGTGCCAGCTCACCAGAATGGCGGGAGGTGTGGGAGCAGTACTTC. It yields the protein CASSPEWREVWEQYF.

The J gene is TRBJ2-1, the V gene TRBV10-3; 7 nucleotides line up with TRBD2. Germline V gene data show CDR1 as ENHRY and CDR2 as SYGVKD. V lost 2 bases and J lost 9; bases outside the gene matches: 10. The CDR3 has 15 amino acids. CDR3: CAISEEGGPSFEQFF. CDR3 DNA: TGTGCCATCAGTGAGGAGGGAGGGCCGTCATTTGAGCAGTTCTTC.

In its sample, this clonotype was seen many times. V and J are TRBV20-1 and TRBJ1-2, with 7 positions matching TRBD1. In germline, CDR1 is DFQATT, CDR2 SNEGSKA (reference sequence). V dropped 6 bases and J dropped 3; count of bases not matched to a gene: 10. CDR3 size: 14 residues. The CDR3 region has the DNA TGCAGTGCCCAAAGGAGGGGGCGCGACTATGGCTACACCTTC. Residues: CSAQRRGRDYGYTF.

In this sample, this clonotype turned up a few times. The chain is built from TRBV2 and TRBJ1-5; the D is unclear. Trimming pared 6 bases from V and 2 bases from J, leaving 17 bases between. There are 16 residues in the CDR3. The V gene's germline CDR1 is SNHLY and CDR2 FYNNEI. CDR3 in amino acids: CASRRVGQEGNQPQHF. CDR3 DNA: TGTGCCAGCAGGAGGGTTGGCCAGGAGGGCAATCAGCCCCAGCATTTT.

This chain links TRBV5-6 with TRBJ2-1; 7 nucleotides match TRBD2. The CDR3 is made up of 14 amino acids. Germline V gives CDR1 SGHDT, CDR2 YYEEEE. Unmatched junction bases numbered 7, after V lost 4 bases and J lost 6 bases. CDR3: CASSGRGESNEQFF. CDR3 nucleotide sequence: TGTGCCAGCAGCGGGAGGGGCGAGAGCAATGAGCAGTTCTTC.

The V call is TRBV18, the J call TRBJ2-1; the D gene is possibly TRBD1 (6 bases). Germline V gene data show CDR1 as KGHSH and CDR2 as LQKENI. V was shortened by 8 bases and J by 7 bases, with 12 bases between the two germline ends. CDR3 length: 12 amino acids. Here the CDR3 reads CASAKTGNEQFF. The CDR3 region has the DNA TGTGCCAGCGCCAAAACAGGGAATGAGCAGTTCTTC. The whole variable domain, filled in from reference TRBV18 and TRBJ2-1, reads NAGVMQNPRHLVRRRGQEARLRCSPMKGHSHVYWYRQLPEEGLKFMVYLQKENIIDESGMPKERFSAEFPKEGPSILRIQQVVRGDSAAYFCASAKTGNEQFFGPGTRLTVL.

This clonotype was recorded a few times. The CDR3 region is CATSREGLARNEQFF. CDR3 bases: TGTGCCACCAGCAGAGAGGGACTAGCTCGGAATGAGCAGTTCTTC. The V gene is TRBV15, the J gene TRBJ2-1; 9 nucleotides agree with TRBD2. V lost 0 bases and J lost 7; bases outside the gene matches: 4. Germline CDR1 reads LNHNV; CDR2 reads YYDKDF (reference sequence). This CDR3 comprises 15 residues.

This rearrangement joins TRBV27 to TRBJ2-5; D possibly corresponds to TRBD2 (5 bases). This CDR3 comprises 14 residues. V was cut by 2 bases and J by 4 bases, with 11 bases left in between. Germline CDR1 is MNHEY and CDR2 is SMNVEV (reference sequence). The CDR3 loop reads CASSLTPGRETQYF. The CDR3 nucleotides read TGTGCCAGCAGTTTAACCCCTGGGAGAGAGACCCAGTACTTC.

The chain uses TRBV5-1 and TRBJ2-5, with TRBD2 as a possible D gene (7 bases). Germline CDR1 SGHRS, CDR2 YFSETQ. The CDR3 contains 15 residues. Trimming cost V 4 bases and J 4 bases, with 17 bases left between them. CDR3 loop: CASSDVMAGAETQYF. Here the CDR3 DNA reads TGCGCCAGCAGCGATGTGATGGCGGGGGCAGAGACCCAGTACTTC.

This clonotype was detected only a few times. V and J are TRBV12-3 or TRBV12-4 and TRBJ2-1; D is possibly TRBD2 (6 bases). The CDR3 runs 12 residues. V shed 1 base and J shed 13 bases, with 11 bases lying between them. This CDR3 is CASSLERGNQFF. DNA of the CDR3: TGTGCCAGCAGTTTAGAACGGGGGAACCAGTTCTTC.

This rearrangement joins TRBV29-1 to TRBJ2-1, with 7 bases fitting TRBD2. The CDR3 is 14 amino acids. The V gene end was trimmed by 4 bases and the J gene end by 3 bases; junction bases not matched to a gene: 6. CDR1 is SQVTM and CDR2 is ANQGSEA in the germline V gene. This CDR3 is CSVAGGRGYNEQFF. The CDR3 nucleotides read TGCAGCGTTGCAGGTGGGAGGGGCTACAATGAGCAGTTCTTC.

This clonotype was seen more than once but under ten times. The V gene is TRBV6-5, the J gene TRBJ1-1; the D is unclear. V gave up 1 base and J gave up 4 bases, with 13 bases separating them. CDR1 MNHEY and CDR2 SVGAGI come from the germline V gene. This CDR3 is built from 15 residues. The DNA of the CDR3 is TGTGCCAGCAGTTACTATGAAAGTTGGGGCACTGAAGCTTTCTTT. It codes for CASSYYESWGTEAFF.

The chain has TRBV12-3 or TRBV12-4 and TRBJ2-6; D remains ambiguous. This CDR3 has 12 amino acids. Deletions cut 10 bases from V and 2 bases from J, with 6 bases between. The CDR3 loop is CATNAGANVLTF. The CDR3, as DNA: TGTGCCACCAATGCTGGGGCCAACGTCCTGACTTTC.

This chain connects TRBV19 to TRBJ1-2; D is undetermined. In germline, CDR1 is LNHDA, CDR2 SQIVND (reference sequence). The CDR3 runs to 12 residues. Trimming stripped 4 bases from V and 4 bases from J, with 7 bases between. The CDR3 protein is CASSTEIYGYTF. The DNA of the CDR3 is TGTGCCAGTAGTACCGAGATCTATGGCTACACCTTC. The variable domain in full, with the rest retrieved from reference TRBV19 and TRBJ1-2, is DGGITQSPKYLFRKEGQNVTLSCEQNLNHDAMYWYRQDPGQGLRLIYYSQIVNDFQKGDIAEGYSVSREKKESFPLTVTSAQKNPTAFYLCASSTEIYGYTFGSGTRLTVV.

This chain connects TRBV28 to TRBJ2-7; 10 bases map to TRBD1. Germline V gene sequence: CDR1 MDHEN, CDR2 SYDVKM. J was trimmed by 3 bases and V by 10 bases; bases with no gene match: 9. The CDR3 has 14 residues. In DNA, the CDR3 is TGTGCCACCAAGCAGGGACAGGGGCGCTACGAGCAGTACTTC. It yields the protein CATKQGQGRYEQYF.

The chain uses TRBV11-2 and TRBJ2-1; possible D gene TRBD2, 5 bases. V was trimmed by 5 bases and J by 1 base, leaving 21 bases between them. The CDR3 has 18 residues. CDR1 SGHAT and CDR2 FQNNGV come from the germline V gene. The CDR3 here is CASSPPAGRSESYNEQFF. The DNA of the CDR3 is TGTGCCAGCAGCCCCCCCGCGGGTCGATCGGAGTCCTACAATGAGCAGTTCTTC.

V is TRBV3-1 and J is TRBJ2-4; a possible D gene is TRBD1 (5 bases). V lost 4 bases, J lost 4 bases, and 11 bases lay in between. Germline V gene data show CDR1 as LGHDT and CDR2 as YNNKEL (reference sequence). This CDR3 contains 14 residues. CDR3 bases: TGTGCCAGCAGCCCACCAAGACAGAAAAACATTCAGTACTTC. Translation gives CASSPPRQKNIQYF.